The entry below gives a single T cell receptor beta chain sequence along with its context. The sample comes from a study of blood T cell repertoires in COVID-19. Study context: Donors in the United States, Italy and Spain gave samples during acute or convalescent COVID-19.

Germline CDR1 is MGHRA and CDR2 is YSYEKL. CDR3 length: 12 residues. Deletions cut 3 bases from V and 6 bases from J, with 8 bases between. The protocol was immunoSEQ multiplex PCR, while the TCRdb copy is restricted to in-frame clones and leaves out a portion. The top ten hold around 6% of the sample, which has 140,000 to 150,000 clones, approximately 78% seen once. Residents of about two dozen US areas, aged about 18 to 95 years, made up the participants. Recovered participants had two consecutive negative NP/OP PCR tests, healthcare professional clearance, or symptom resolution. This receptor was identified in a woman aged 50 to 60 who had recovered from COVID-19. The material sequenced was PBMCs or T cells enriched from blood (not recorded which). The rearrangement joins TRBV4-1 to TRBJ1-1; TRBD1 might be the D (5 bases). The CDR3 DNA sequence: TGCGCCAGCAGCCAGGCAGGGTCTGAAGCTTTCTTT. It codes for CASSQAGSEAFF.